This entry features one T cell receptor (beta chain) sequence. This sample is part of a study of blood T cell repertoires in COVID-19. Overall study: T cells, B-cell-depleted T cells, or PBMCs supplied cDNA or gDNA.

CDR3 length: 15 amino acids. Trimming cost V 0 bases and J 6 bases; bases outside gene matches: 7. Germline V CDR1 and CDR2: LGHNA, YNFKEQ. Recovery meant two consecutive negative NP/OP PCR tests, professional clearance, or resolved symptoms. Per the original data handling: Estimation of nucleated cell counts was performed using reference gene primer amplification. TCRdb's copy holds only in-frame clones and misses some; the assay was immunoSEQ multiplex PCR. V and J calls and clone size follow that table, whereas D and trimming were derived from the DNA. The repertoire holds 250,000 or so clones, with more than 75% as singletons.

The gene calls are TRBV4-2 and TRBJ2-7, with 8 bases that match TRBD2. What was sequenced was PBMCs or T cells enriched from blood (not recorded which). The TCR sequence derives from a woman between 45 and 60 years old who had recovered from COVID-19. CDR3 region: CASSQDGTGGREQYF. The DNA of the CDR3 is TGTGCCAGCAGCCAAGATGGGACGGGAGGGCGCGAGCAGTACTTC.